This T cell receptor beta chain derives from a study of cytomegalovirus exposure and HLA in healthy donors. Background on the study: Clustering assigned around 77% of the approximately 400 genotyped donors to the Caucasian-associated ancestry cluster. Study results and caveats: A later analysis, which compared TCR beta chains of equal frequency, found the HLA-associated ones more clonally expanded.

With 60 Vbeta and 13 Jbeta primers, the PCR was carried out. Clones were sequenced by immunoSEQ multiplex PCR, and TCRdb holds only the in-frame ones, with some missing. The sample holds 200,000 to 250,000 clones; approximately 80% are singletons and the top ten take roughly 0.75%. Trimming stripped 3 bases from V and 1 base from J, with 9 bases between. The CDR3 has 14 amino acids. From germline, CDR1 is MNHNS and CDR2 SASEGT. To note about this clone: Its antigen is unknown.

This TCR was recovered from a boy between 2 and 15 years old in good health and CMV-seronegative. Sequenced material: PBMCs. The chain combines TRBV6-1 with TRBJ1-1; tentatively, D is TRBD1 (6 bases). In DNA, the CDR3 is TGTGCCAGCAGTGAGAGACAGGAGAACACTGAAGCTTTCTTT. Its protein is CASSERQENTEAFF.